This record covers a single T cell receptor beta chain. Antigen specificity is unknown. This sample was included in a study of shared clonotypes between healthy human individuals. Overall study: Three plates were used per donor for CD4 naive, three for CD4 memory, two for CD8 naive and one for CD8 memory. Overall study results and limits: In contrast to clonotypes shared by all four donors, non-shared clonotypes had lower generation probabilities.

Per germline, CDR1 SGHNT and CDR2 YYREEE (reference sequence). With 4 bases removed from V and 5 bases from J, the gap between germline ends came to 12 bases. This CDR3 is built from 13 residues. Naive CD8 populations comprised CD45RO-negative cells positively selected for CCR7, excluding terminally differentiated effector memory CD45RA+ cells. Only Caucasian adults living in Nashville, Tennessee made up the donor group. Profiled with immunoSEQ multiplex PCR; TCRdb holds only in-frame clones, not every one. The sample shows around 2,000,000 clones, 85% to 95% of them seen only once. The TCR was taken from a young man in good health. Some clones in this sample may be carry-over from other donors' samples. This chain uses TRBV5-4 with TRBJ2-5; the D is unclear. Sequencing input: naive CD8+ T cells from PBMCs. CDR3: CASSPTERETQYF. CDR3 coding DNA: TGTGCCAGCAGCCCAACAGAAAGGGAGACCCAGTACTTC.